Sequencing of this TCR beta chain was carried out in a study of regulatory T cells in long-lasting Graves disease. Study results and caveats: With persistent disease, TRBV28, TRBJ1-2 and TRBJ2-5 were the favored segments. Sample size, which was small, may have reduced accuracy.

Ten or more counts support this clonotype. Antigen unknown. Per the germline V gene, CDR1 is LGHNA and CDR2 is YNFKEQ. V lost 0 bases and J 6 bases, leaving 13 bases between the germline ends. This CDR3 spans 15 amino acids. Time point reported: newly diagnosed GD, antithyroid drugs for less than 3 months. PBMC RNA was the source of the TCR library. Patients hailed from an endocrinology department in Xi'an, China. To make TCR beta libraries, researchers used iRepertoire HTBI primers and Arm-PCR of CDR3 regions. TCRdb passed the multiplex PCR reads through MiXCR, listing each CDR3 protein once. The table shows 530,000 or so distinct CDR3 sequences, with more than 15% occurring only once. The sample was also linked to a second study, of T cells in Graves' hyperthyroidism and ophthalmopathy.

This TCR was recovered from a man between 18 and 35 years old with Graves disease. Specimen: peripheral blood mononuclear cells (PBMCs), collected at new diagnosis, from a patient treated with antithyroid drugs. The rearrangement uses TRBV4-2 and TRBJ2-3; D gene ambiguous. The DNA of the CDR3 is TGTGCCAGCAGCCAAGATGGATATTCAGCGGATACGCAGTATTTT. Protein: CASSQDGYSADTQYF.